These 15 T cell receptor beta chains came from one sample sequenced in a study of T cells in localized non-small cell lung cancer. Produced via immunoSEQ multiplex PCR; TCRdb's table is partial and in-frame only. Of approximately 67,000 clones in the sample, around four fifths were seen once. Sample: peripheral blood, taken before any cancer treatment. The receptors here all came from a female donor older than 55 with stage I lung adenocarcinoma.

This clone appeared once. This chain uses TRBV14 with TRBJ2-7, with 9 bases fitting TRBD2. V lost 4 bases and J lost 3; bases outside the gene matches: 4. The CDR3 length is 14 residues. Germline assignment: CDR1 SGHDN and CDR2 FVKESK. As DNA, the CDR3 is TGTGCCAGCAGCCTTAGCGGGAGCGTCTACGAGCAGTACTTC. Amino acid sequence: CASSLSGSVYEQYF. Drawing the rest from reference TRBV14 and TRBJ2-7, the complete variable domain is EAGVTQFPSHSVIEKGQTVTLRCDPISGHDNLYWYRRVMGKEIKFLLHFVKESKQDESGMPNNRFLAERTGGTYSTLKVQPAELEDSGVYFCASSLSGSVYEQYFGPGTRLTVT.

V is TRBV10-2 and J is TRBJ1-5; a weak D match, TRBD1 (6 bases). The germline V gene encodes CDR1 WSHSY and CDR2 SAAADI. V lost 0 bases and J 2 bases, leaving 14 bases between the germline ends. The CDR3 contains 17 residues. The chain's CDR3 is CASSESAGGMGNQPQHF. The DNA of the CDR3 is TGCGCCAGCAGTGAGTCGGCCGGGGGCATGGGCAATCAGCCCCAGCATTTT.

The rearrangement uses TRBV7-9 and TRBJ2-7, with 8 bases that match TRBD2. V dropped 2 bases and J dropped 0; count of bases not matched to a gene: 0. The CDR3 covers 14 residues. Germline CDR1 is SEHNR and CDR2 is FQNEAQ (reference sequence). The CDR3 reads CASSLSGSSYEQYF. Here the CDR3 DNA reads TGTGCCAGCAGCTTAAGCGGGAGCTCCTACGAGCAGTACTTC. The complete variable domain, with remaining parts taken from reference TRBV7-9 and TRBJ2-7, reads DTGVSQNPRHKITKRGQNVTFRCDPISEHNRLYWYRQTLGQGPEFLTYFQNEAQLEKSRLLSDRFSAERPKGSFSTLEIQRTEQGDSAMYLCASSLSGSSYEQYFGPGTRLTVT.

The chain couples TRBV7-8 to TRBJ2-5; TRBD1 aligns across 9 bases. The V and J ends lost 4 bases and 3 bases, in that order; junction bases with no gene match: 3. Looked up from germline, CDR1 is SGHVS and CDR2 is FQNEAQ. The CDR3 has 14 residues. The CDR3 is CASSSWTGEETQYF. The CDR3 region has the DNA TGTGCCAGCAGCTCATGGACAGGGGAAGAGACCCAGTACTTC.

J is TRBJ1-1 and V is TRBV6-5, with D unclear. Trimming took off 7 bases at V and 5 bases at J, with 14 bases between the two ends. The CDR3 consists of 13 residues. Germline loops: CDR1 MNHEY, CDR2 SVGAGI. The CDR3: CASISPAWTEAFF. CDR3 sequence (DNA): TGTGCCAGCATCTCTCCGGCTTGGACTGAAGCTTTCTTT.

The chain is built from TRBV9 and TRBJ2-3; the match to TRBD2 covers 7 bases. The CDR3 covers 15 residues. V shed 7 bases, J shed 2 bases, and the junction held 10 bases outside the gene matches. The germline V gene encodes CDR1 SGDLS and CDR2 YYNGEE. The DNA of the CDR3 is TGTGCCAGCGGACCTAGGGACTACACCACAGATACGCAGTATTTT. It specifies CASGPRDYTTDTQYF.

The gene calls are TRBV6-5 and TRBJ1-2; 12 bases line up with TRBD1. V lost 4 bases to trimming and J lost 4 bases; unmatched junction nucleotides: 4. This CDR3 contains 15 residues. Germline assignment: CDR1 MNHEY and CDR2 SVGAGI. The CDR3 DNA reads TGTGCCAGCAGTTCTCGGGACAGGGGGCCCTATGGCTACACCTTC. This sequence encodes CASSSRDRGPYGYTF.

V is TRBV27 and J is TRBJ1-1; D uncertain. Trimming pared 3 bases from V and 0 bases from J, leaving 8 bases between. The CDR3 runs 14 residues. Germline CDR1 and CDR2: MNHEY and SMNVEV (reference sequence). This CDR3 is CASSLTWVNTEAFF. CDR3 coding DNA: TGTGCCAGCAGTTTGACCTGGGTGAACACTGAAGCTTTCTTT.

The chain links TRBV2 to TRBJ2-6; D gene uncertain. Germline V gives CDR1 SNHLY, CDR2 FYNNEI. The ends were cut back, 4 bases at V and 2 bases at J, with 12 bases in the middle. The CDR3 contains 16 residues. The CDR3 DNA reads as TGTGCCAGCAGTGGCGAAGGGATTCCTGGGGCCAACGTCCTGACTTTC. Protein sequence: CASSGEGIPGANVLTF.

CDR3 amino acids: CASGELDRGRGTEAFF. DNA of the CDR3: TGTGCTAGTGGTGAGCTGGACAGGGGGCGCGGAACTGAAGCTTTCTTT. The gene calls are TRBV12-5 and TRBJ1-1; 11 positions match TRBD1. CDR1 is LGHNT and CDR2 is FRNRAP in the germline V gene. The CDR3 sequence is 16 residues long. Germline trimming cut 5 bases from V and 5 bases from J; bases unmatched to any gene: 10.

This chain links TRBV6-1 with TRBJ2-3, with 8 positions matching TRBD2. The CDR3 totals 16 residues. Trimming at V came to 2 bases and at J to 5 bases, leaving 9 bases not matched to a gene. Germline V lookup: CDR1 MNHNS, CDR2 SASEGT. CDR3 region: CASSEPPGGAEDTQYF. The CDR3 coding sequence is TGTGCCAGCAGTGAACCCCCCGGGGGGGCCGAAGATACGCAGTATTTT.

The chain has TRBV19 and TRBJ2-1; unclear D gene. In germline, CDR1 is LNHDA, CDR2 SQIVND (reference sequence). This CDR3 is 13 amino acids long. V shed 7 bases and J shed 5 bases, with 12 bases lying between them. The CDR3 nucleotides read TGTGCCAGTACTTTCCAGGTACACAATGAGCAGTTCTTC. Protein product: CASTFQVHNEQFF.

CDR3 DNA sequence: TGTGCCAGCAGCTATCGGCTAGCGGGAGTAATGAATGAGCAGTTCTTC. This sequence encodes CASSYRLAGVMNEQFF. The chain uses TRBV11-2 and TRBJ2-1; 10 bases line up with TRBD2. Germline assignment: CDR1 SGHAT and CDR2 FQNNGV. The CDR3 sequence is 16 residues long. The trim removed 4 bases at V and 7 bases at J, leaving 10 bases unmatched.

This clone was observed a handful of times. The CDR3 coding sequence is TGTGCCAGCAAGTATCTCACCGGGGAGCTGTTTTTT. Encoded protein: CASKYLTGELFF. The V call is TRBV2, the J call TRBJ2-2; D is ambiguous. Germline V gene lookup returns CDR1 SNHLY and CDR2 FYNNEI. CDR3 length: 12 amino acids. Trimming stripped 7 bases from V and 4 bases from J, with 7 bases between.

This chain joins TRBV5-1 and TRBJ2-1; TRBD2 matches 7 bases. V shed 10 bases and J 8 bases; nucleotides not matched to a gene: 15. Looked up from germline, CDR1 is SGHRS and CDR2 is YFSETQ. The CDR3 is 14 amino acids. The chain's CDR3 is CACRASGIKDEQFF. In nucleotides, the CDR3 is TGCGCCTGCCGAGCTAGCGGTATTAAGGATGAGCAGTTCTTC.